These 30 T cell receptor beta chains came from one sample sequenced in a study of shared clonotypes between healthy human individuals. The protocol was immunoSEQ multiplex PCR, while the TCRdb copy is restricted to in-frame clones and leaves out a portion. The table shows about 1.1 million clones, with approximately 77% occurring only once. The sequencing sample was made of memory CD4+ T cells from PBMCs. Documented subset: CD45RA-negative fraction. Receptor source: a man aged 18 to 29 in good health. Some clones in this sample may be carry-over from other donors' samples.

CDR3 sequence: CASSPRERVSYEQYF. CDR3 sequence (DNA): TGCGCCAGCAGCCCGAGGGAGCGAGTATCCTACGAGCAGTACTTC. The chain carries TRBV4-1 and TRBJ2-7; possibly TRBD2 for D (5 bases). This CDR3 comprises 15 residues. The germline V gene has CDR1 MGHRA and CDR2 YSYEKL. Trimming removed 4 bases from V and 1 base from J, with 14 bases in between.

Ten or more counts support this clone. The rearrangement uses TRBV27 and TRBJ2-1; 10 bases are shared with TRBD2. Germline trimming cut 2 bases from V and 6 bases from J; bases unmatched to any gene: 7. The germline gives CDR1 MNHEY, CDR2 SMNVEV (reference sequence). The CDR3 length is 16 residues. CDR3 region: CASSLVWEREGNEQFF. The CDR3, as DNA: TGTGCCAGCAGTTTAGTTTGGGAGCGGGAGGGCAATGAGCAGTTCTTC.

The J gene is TRBJ2-2, the V gene TRBV7-2; the D gene is possibly TRBD2 (6 bases). The ends were cut back, 1 base at V and 5 bases at J, with 14 bases in the middle. Germline CDR1 is SGHTA and CDR2 is FQGNSA. There are 16 residues in the CDR3. The CDR3 bases are TGTGCCAGCAGCTTAGATATAGGGAGGAGAACCGGGGAGCTGTTTTTT. This encodes CASSLDIGRRTGELFF.

This clone has only one observation. This CDR3 reads CASSLPIGTGVVVGGNTIYF. CDR3 nucleotides: TGTGCCAGCAGTTTACCCATTGGGACAGGGGTTGTGGTGGGAGGAAACACCATATATTTT. V gene TRBV27 combines with J gene TRBJ1-3, with 10 positions matching TRBD1. Per germline, CDR1 MNHEY and CDR2 SMNVEV (reference sequence). With V trimmed by 2 bases and J by 4 bases, 17 bases remained unmatched. This CDR3 region has 20 residues.

The chain couples TRBV28 to TRBJ1-1; perhaps TRBD1 as D (5 bases). CDR1 is MDHEN and CDR2 is SYDVKM in the germline V gene. The CDR3 sequence is 14 residues long. V gave up 6 bases and J gave up 4 bases, with 15 bases separating them. CDR3 amino acids: CASSPILGVTEAFF. CDR3 DNA sequence: TGTGCCAGCAGCCCTATTCTGGGGGTCACTGAAGCTTTCTTT.

The rearrangement joins TRBV9 to TRBJ2-2; D might be TRBD2 (6 bases). Germline V gene lookup returns CDR1 SGDLS and CDR2 YYNGEE. V dropped 0 bases and J dropped 1 base, with 10 bases sitting between them. This CDR3 is built from 16 residues. The CDR3 spells CASSVGLVQNTGELFF. In DNA, the CDR3 is TGTGCCAGCAGCGTAGGACTAGTTCAGAACACCGGGGAGCTGTTTTTT.

This chain uses TRBV29-1 with TRBJ1-1, with D possibly being TRBD1 (5 bases). Per the germline V gene, CDR1 is SQVTM and CDR2 is ANQGSEA. Trimming stripped 4 bases from V and 1 base from J, with 10 bases between. The length of the CDR3 is 13 residues. The CDR3 nucleotides read TGCAGCGTTGCATGGGGGGGGAACACTGAAGCTTTCTTT. Translating it yields CSVAWGGNTEAFF.

This clone was counted once. The rearrangement links TRBV9 to TRBJ2-1; D not resolved. This CDR3 is 14 amino acids long. V was clipped by 0 bases and J by 6 bases, with 10 bases between them. Looked up from germline, CDR1 is SGDLS and CDR2 is YYNGEE. CDR3 sequence (DNA): TGTGCCAGCAGCGTAGCTCCGGCCTCCAATGAGCAGTTCTTC. Translation: CASSVAPASNEQFF.

There are many counts of this clone. The rearrangement links TRBV5-5 to TRBJ1-1; D is unresolved. The CDR3 loop spans 13 amino acids. CDR1 SGHKS and CDR2 YYEKEE come from the germline V gene (reference sequence). V shed 3 bases and J shed 4 bases, with 10 bases lying between them. The CDR3 bases are TGTGCCAGCAGCTACGCGCCGGGCACTGAAGCTTTCTTT. Its protein is CASSYAPGTEAFF.

The genes are TRBV5-4 and TRBJ2-6, with D maybe TRBD1 (6 bases). Deletions cut 0 bases from V and 0 bases from J, with 10 bases between. Per germline, CDR1 SGHNT and CDR2 YYREEE (reference sequence). The CDR3 is made up of 17 amino acids. The CDR3 DNA follows: TGTGCCAGCAGCTTGGGGACAGCTGCCTCTGGGGCCAACGTCCTGACTTTC. Translated: CASSLGTAASGANVLTF.

The chain combines TRBV5-1 with TRBJ2-1; the match to TRBD2 covers 12 bases. With V trimmed by 4 bases and J by 9 bases, 5 bases remained unmatched. From germline, CDR1 is SGHRS and CDR2 YFSETQ. This CDR3 contains 14 residues. The DNA of the CDR3 is TGCGCCAGCAGCATACTAGCGGGAGGCAGTGAGCAGTTCTTC. It encodes CASSILAGGSEQFF.

This rearrangement joins TRBV6-6 to TRBJ2-7; no definite D call. V was shortened by 0 bases and J by 2 bases, with 8 bases between the two germline ends. The CDR3 is 14 residues long. Looked up from germline, CDR1 is MNHNY and CDR2 is SVGAGI (reference sequence). The CDR3 coding sequence is TGTGCCAGCAGTTACTCGAACCCCCCCTACGAGCAGTACTTC. Protein sequence: CASSYSNPPYEQYF.

The chain combines TRBV13 with TRBJ2-2; 9 nucleotides align to TRBD2. CDR3 length: 15 residues. Germline V CDR1 and CDR2: PRHDT, FYEKMQ (reference sequence). The ends lost 3 bases at V and 4 bases at J; junction bases unmatched: 3. DNA of the CDR3: TGTGCCAGCAGCTTGCGGGAGGGAATCACCGGGGAGCTGTTTTTT. Protein: CASSLREGITGELFF.

V usage is TRBV9 and J usage is TRBJ2-1, with D perhaps assigned TRBD1 or TRBD2 (5 bases each). V was trimmed by 0 bases and J by 5 bases, leaving 12 bases between them. The CDR3 contains 15 residues. Germline CDR1 SGDLS, CDR2 YYNGEE. In DNA, the CDR3 is TGTGCCAGCAGCGTAGACGGGGCCCCCCACAATGAGCAGTTCTTC. Protein product: CASSVDGAPHNEQFF.

The chain employs TRBV21-1 and TRBJ2-1; the table names TRBD2, a call not compared with the DNA. TRBV21-1 corresponds to a pseudogene. The CDR3 contains 16 residues. The CDR3 reads CASPGQREQRYNEQFF. CDR3 sequence (DNA): TGTGCCAGTCCCGGTCAGCGGGAGCAGAGGTACAATGAGCAGTTCTTC.

V gene TRBV6-5 combines with J gene TRBJ2-7; 11 bases map to TRBD1. Germline loops: CDR1 MNHEY, CDR2 SVGAGI. This CDR3 has 15 amino acids. After removal of 4 bases from V and 4 bases from J, the junction contained 6 bases not matched to a gene. CDR3 sequence: CASSSRDRGGYEQYF. The CDR3 coding sequence is TGTGCCAGCAGTTCCCGGGACAGGGGGGGGTACGAGCAGTACTTC.

The V gene is TRBV5-1, the J gene TRBJ2-7, with 9 bases fitting TRBD1. The CDR3 is 14 residues long. V shed 6 bases, J shed 4 bases, and the junction held 8 bases outside the gene matches. In germline, CDR1 is SGHRS, CDR2 YFSETQ. The CDR3 coding sequence is TGCGCCAGCACCAGAGGACAGGGGATGTACGAGCAGTACTTC. As protein: CASTRGQGMYEQYF.

The rearrangement links TRBV7-8 to TRBJ2-7; 9 nucleotides match TRBD1. This CDR3 comprises 17 residues. Losses at the gene ends were 1 base for V and 6 bases for J; bases not matched to a gene: 13. The germline gives CDR1 SGHVS, CDR2 FQNEAQ. The chain's CDR3 is CASSLVYPGQGLSEQYF. CDR3 bases: TGTGCCAGCAGCTTAGTGTATCCGGGACAGGGTCTTTCCGAGCAGTACTTC.

The genes are TRBV27 and TRBJ2-1, with 9 bases identical to TRBD1. After removal of 6 bases from V and 7 bases from J, the junction contained 10 bases not matched to a gene. CDR1 and CDR2 from the germline V gene are MNHEY and SMNVEV (reference sequence). The CDR3 totals 15 residues. As DNA, the CDR3 is TGTGCCAGCAGCCGATGGGACAGGGAGGGGAATGAGCAGTTCTTC. Its protein product is CASSRWDREGNEQFF.

Only a few counts were recorded for this clone. This chain links TRBV9 with TRBJ1-2, with D unclear. CDR1 SGDLS and CDR2 YYNGEE come from the germline V gene. Trimming took 0 bases from V and 3 from J, leaving 12 bases between them. The CDR3 sequence is 15 residues long. The CDR3: CASSVAPGGYYGYTF. CDR3 DNA: TGTGCCAGCAGCGTAGCCCCCGGAGGGTACTATGGCTACACCTTC.

The chain recombines TRBV14 with TRBJ1-1, with D perhaps matching TRBD1 (5 bases). From germline, CDR1 is SGHDN and CDR2 FVKESK. The CDR3 runs 13 residues. With 8 bases removed from V and 5 bases from J, the gap between germline ends came to 15 bases. CDR3 loop: CASQGARGTEAFF. The DNA for the CDR3 is TGTGCCAGCCAAGGGGCGCGGGGTACTGAAGCTTTCTTT.

In this sample, this clone turned up once. V usage is TRBV7-8 and J usage is TRBJ2-7; 7 bases match TRBD2. Germline CDR1 and CDR2: SGHVS and FQNEAQ. This CDR3 region has 15 residues. V lost 5 bases to trimming and J lost 2 bases; unmatched junction nucleotides: 9. CDR3 DNA sequence: TGTGCCAGCAGCGGATTAAGCGGGGTTACCTACGAGCAGTACTTC. It codes for CASSGLSGVTYEQYF.

J is TRBJ1-2 and V is TRBV5-4; D gene uncertain. Germline V gene sequence: CDR1 SGHNT, CDR2 YYREEE (reference sequence). CDR3 size: 15 residues. The ends were cut back, 0 bases at V and 7 bases at J, with 16 bases in the middle. The CDR3 loop is CASSLGPAREGGYTF. DNA for the CDR3: TGTGCCAGCAGCTTGGGACCCGCCCGTGAGGGTGGCTACACCTTC.

The CDR3 DNA sequence: TGTGCCTCAGAAACTCAGGTGAACACTGAAGCTTTCTTT. Residues: CASETQVNTEAFF. J is TRBJ1-1 and V is TRBV10-3; no clear D. Deletions cut 11 bases from V and 0 bases from J, with 13 bases between. This CDR3 contains 13 residues. Germline V gives CDR1 ENHRY, CDR2 SYGVKD.

The chain carries TRBV5-1 and TRBJ2-2; 7 nucleotides match TRBD2. The V segment lost 0 bases and the J segment 4 bases; nucleotides outside the gene matches: 6. There are 16 residues in the CDR3. The V gene's germline CDR1 is SGHRS and CDR2 YFSETQ. The CDR3 region has the DNA TGCGCCAGCAGCTTGGATGGGCGGGAGCGCACCGGGGAGCTGTTTTTT. Translated, it gives CASSLDGRERTGELFF.

The chain is built from TRBV6-6 and TRBJ1-4; 8 bases map to TRBD1. Germline CDR1 MNHNY, CDR2 SVGAGI (reference sequence). J lost 3 bases, V lost 6 bases, and 6 bases had no gene match. The CDR3 is 15 amino acids. CDR3 nucleotides: TGTGCCAGCAGAGACGACAGGGGAGCTAATGAAAAACTGTTTTTT. Its protein is CASRDDRGANEKLFF.

The V gene is TRBV29-1, the J gene TRBJ1-2; weak D call: TRBD1 (6 bases). This CDR3 is 13 amino acids long. The V gene's germline CDR1 is SQVTM and CDR2 ANQGSEA. V was cut by 4 bases and J by 8 bases, with 17 bases left in between. The CDR3 coding sequence is TGCAGCGTTGCCCTAACAGGGTTGGGGGGCTACACCTTC. It translates to CSVALTGLGGYTF.

This clone was seen more than once but under ten times. The rearrangement links TRBV2 to TRBJ1-2, with a tentative D call TRBD1 (6 bases). CDR3 length equals 16 residues. The germline gives CDR1 SNHLY, CDR2 FYNNEI. The V end lost 6 bases, the J end lost 5 bases, and 22 bases lay between the germline ends. In DNA form, the CDR3 reads TGTGCCAGCAGCCGAGACAGGCCCGGGCAGGGGTATGGCTACACCTTC. Its translation: CASSRDRPGQGYGYTF.

With respect to this clone: This CDR3 is also generated by other DNA sequences in the sample. The CDR3 sequence is CAWSVRGGEAFF. CDR3 coding DNA: TGTGCCTGGAGTGTACGGGGTGGTGAAGCTTTCTTT. This rearrangement joins TRBV30 to TRBJ1-1; D remains ambiguous. This CDR3 is built from 12 residues. V shed 0 bases and J shed 7 bases, with 9 bases lying between them. CDR1 is GTSNPN, CDR2 SVGIG, per germline (reference sequence). Full variable domain (rest looked up from reference TRBV30 and TRBJ1-1): SQTIHQWPATLVQPVGSPLSLECTVEGTSNPNLYWYRQAAGRGLQLLFYSVGIGQISSEVPQNLSASRPQDRQFILSSKKLLLSDSGFYLCAWSVRGGEAFFGQGTRLTVV.

This chain uses TRBV14 with TRBJ1-2, with 7 bases aligning to TRBD1. With 4 bases clipped from V and 3 bases from J, the junction kept 5 bases outside the gene matches. From germline, CDR1 is SGHDN and CDR2 FVKESK. The CDR3 runs 14 residues. DNA of the CDR3: TGTGCCAGCAGCCCAACGGGACAGTACTATGGCTACACCTTC. Translation: CASSPTGQYYGYTF.